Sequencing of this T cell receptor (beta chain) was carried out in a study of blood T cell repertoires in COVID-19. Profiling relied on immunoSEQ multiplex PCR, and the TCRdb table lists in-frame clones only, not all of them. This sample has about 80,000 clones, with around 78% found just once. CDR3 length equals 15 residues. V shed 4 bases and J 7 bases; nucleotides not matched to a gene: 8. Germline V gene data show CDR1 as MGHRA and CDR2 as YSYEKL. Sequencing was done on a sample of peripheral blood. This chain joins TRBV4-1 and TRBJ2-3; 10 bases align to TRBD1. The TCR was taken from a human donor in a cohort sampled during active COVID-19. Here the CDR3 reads CASSPSGQGFNTQYF. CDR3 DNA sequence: TGCGCCAGCAGCCCCTCGGGACAGGGGTTTAATACGCAGTATTTT.